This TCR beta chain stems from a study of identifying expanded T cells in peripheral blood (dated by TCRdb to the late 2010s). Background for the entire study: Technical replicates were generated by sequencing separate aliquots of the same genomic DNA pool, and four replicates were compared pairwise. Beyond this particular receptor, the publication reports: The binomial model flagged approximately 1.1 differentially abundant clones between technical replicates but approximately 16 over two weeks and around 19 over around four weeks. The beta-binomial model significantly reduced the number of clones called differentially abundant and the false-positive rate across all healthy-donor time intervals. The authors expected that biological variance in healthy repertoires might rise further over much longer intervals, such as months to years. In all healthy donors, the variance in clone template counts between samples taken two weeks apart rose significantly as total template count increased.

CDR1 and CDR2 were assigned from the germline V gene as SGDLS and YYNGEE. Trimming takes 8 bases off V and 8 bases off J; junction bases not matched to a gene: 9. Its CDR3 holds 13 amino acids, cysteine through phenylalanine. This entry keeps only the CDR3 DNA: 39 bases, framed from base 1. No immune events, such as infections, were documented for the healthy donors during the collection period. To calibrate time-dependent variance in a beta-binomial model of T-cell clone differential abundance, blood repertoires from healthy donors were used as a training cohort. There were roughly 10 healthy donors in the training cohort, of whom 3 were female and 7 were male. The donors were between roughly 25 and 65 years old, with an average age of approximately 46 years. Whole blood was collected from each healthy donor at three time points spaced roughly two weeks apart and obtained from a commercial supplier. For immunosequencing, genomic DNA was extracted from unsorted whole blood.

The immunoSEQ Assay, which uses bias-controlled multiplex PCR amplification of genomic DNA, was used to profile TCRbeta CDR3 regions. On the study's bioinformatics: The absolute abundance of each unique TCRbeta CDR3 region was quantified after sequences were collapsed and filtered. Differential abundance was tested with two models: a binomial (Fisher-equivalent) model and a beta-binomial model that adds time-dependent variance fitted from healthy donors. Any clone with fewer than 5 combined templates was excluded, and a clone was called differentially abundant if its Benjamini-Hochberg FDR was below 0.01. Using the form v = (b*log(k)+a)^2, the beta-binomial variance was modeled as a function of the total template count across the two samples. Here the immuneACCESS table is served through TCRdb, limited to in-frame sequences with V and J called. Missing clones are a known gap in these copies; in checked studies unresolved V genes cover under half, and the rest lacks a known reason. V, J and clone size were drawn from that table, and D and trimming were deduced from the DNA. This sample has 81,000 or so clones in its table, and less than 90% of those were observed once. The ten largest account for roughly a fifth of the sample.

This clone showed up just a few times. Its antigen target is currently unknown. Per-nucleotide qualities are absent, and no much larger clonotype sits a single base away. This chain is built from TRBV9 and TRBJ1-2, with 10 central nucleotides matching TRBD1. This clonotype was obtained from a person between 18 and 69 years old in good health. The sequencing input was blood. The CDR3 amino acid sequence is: CASAVGTGVGYTF. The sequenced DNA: TGTGCCAGTGCAGTCGGGACAGGGGTCGGCTACACCTTC.